Following are 26 T cell receptor beta chains from one sample sequenced in a study of blood T cells in healthy people across ages. Sample-barcoded 5' priming and a J-beta primer mix drove a second PCR of about 6 to 12 cycles. Via MiXCR, TCRdb re-called the 5' RACE reads, giving one row per CDR3 protein. The top ten hold roughly 51% of the sample, which has a few hundred thousand distinct CDR3 sequences, about 52% seen once. The sample was blood. The receptors stem from a man aged 55-75 years in good health.

This clonotype turned up a few times. The chain carries TRBV4-2 and TRBJ2-3, with TRBD2 identical over 13 bases. V lost 0 bases to trimming and J lost 6 bases; unmatched junction nucleotides: 6. The CDR3 contains 17 residues. Germline V gene sequence: CDR1 LGHNA, CDR2 YNFKEQ. CDR3 amino acids: CASSQEPLAGGRDTQYF. The CDR3 nucleotides read TGTGCCAGCAGCCAAGAACCACTAGCGGGGGGGAGGGATACGCAGTATTTT.

This rearrangement joins TRBV4-2 to TRBJ1-5, with unresolved D. The length of the CDR3 is 15 residues. V dropped 0 bases and J dropped 5 bases, with 11 bases sitting between them. Germline-derived CDR1 and CDR2 are LGHNA and YNFKEQ. This CDR3 reads CASSQDQGSYQPQHF. Written as DNA, the CDR3 is TGTGCCAGCAGCCAAGATCAAGGCAGTTATCAGCCCCAGCATTTT.

V gene TRBV20-1 combines with J gene TRBJ2-5; TRBD1 aligns across 7 bases. Germline trimming cut 3 bases from V and 1 base from J; bases unmatched to any gene: 2. The CDR3 covers 13 residues. CDR1 is DFQATT, CDR2 SNEGSKA, per germline (reference sequence). The CDR3 DNA sequence: TGCAGTGCTAGGGGACAGACCCAAGAGACCCAGTACTTC. The encoded protein is CSARGQTQETQYF.

The V gene is TRBV4-2, the J gene TRBJ2-7; the D is unclear. Germline V gene data show CDR1 as LGHNA and CDR2 as YNFKEQ. Trimming stripped 2 bases from V and 6 bases from J, with 8 bases between. This CDR3 contains 12 residues. CDR3 nucleotide sequence: TGTGCCAGCAGCCAATCGACAAGCGAGCAGTACTTC. This gives the protein CASSQSTSEQYF.

This clonotype was counted many times. A read error may produce the germline difference seen at one junction end. The rearrangement uses TRBV18 and TRBJ2-7; 9 bases are shared with TRBD1. Germline V gene sequence: CDR1 KGHSH, CDR2 LQKENI. CDR3 size: 14 residues. The CDR3 DNA sequence: TGCGCCAGCAGTCCCGGGACAGGGCCCTACGAGCAGTACTTC. This translates into CASSPGTGPYEQYF.

V usage is TRBV5-4 and J usage is TRBJ2-2; TRBD1 matches 8 bases. Germline V gene data show CDR1 as SGHNT and CDR2 as YYREEE (reference sequence). This CDR3 spans 14 amino acids. V lost 5 bases and J lost 8; bases outside the gene matches: 8. This CDR3 is CASSSDRVLGELFF. DNA for the CDR3: TGTGCCAGCAGTTCGGACAGGGTATTAGGGGAGCTGTTTTTT.

This chain uses TRBV24-1 with TRBJ2-3, with 9 bases aligning to TRBD1. The ends lost 0 bases at V and 3 bases at J; junction bases unmatched: 0. The CDR3 has 15 residues. Germline V gene sequence: CDR1 KGHDR, CDR2 SFDVKD. The CDR3 DNA sequence: TGTGCCACCAGTGATTTGGGGACAGGGACAGATACGCAGTATTTT. Residues: CATSDLGTGTDTQYF.

This clonotype was seen at least ten times. CDR3 sequence (DNA): TGCGCCAGCAGCCCAGACGGGACCGTGTCTGGCTACACCTTC. It is translated as CASSPDGTVSGYTF. The chain is built from TRBV4-1 and TRBJ1-2; D is perhaps TRBD1 (5 bases). This CDR3 spans 14 amino acids. V gave up 4 bases and J gave up 7 bases, with 16 bases separating them. Germline CDR1 MGHRA, CDR2 YSYEKL.

The V and J genes are TRBV20-1 and TRBJ2-1; 7 bases align to TRBD2. The V gene end was trimmed by 0 bases and the J gene end by 5 bases; junction bases not matched to a gene: 7. The CDR3 totals 15 residues. Germline V CDR1 and CDR2: DFQATT, SNEGSKA (reference sequence). This CDR3 is CSAREGRAPDNEQFF. The CDR3, as DNA: TGCAGTGCTAGAGAAGGGAGGGCCCCTGACAATGAGCAGTTCTTC.

With regard to this clonotype: A read error may produce the germline difference seen at one junction end. V is TRBV14 and J is TRBJ2-1, with 16 positions matching TRBD2. Germline-derived CDR1 and CDR2 are SGHDN and FVKESK. The CDR3 contains 16 residues. The CDR3 is CASSQGLAGGQNGQFF. In DNA, the CDR3 is TGTGCCAGCAGCCAGGGACTAGCGGGAGGGCAAAATGGGCAGTTCTTC.

This clonotype was seen a single time. The V call is TRBV7-2, the J call TRBJ2-1, with 9 bases fitting TRBD2. CDR1 and CDR2 (germline): SGHTA, FQGNSA. The length of the CDR3 is 16 residues. Trimming cost V 5 bases and J 6 bases; bases outside gene matches: 11. The CDR3 coding sequence is TGTGCCAGCAGCCGCCGACTAGCGGCCTCGGGCAATGAGCAGTTCTTC. Encoded protein: CASSRRLAASGNEQFF.

The chain recombines TRBV20-1 with TRBJ2-1; D remains unclear. The CDR3 runs 10 residues. The germline V and J ends were trimmed by 1 base and 9 bases, with 4 bases remaining between them. Germline V CDR1 and CDR2: DFQATT, SNEGSKA (reference sequence). The CDR3 loop is CSARGGEQFF. The CDR3 nucleotides are TGCAGTGCTAGAGGGGGTGAGCAGTTCTTC.

At least ten counts were recorded for this clonotype. V usage is TRBV29-1 and J usage is TRBJ2-3; D perhaps matches TRBD2 (5 bases). The CDR3 has 13 amino acids. V dropped 3 bases and J dropped 0 bases, with 7 bases sitting between them. CDR1 SQVTM and CDR2 ANQGSEA come from the germline V gene. DNA for the CDR3: TGCAGCGTTGAGAGGACTAGCACAGATACGCAGTATTTT. It specifies CSVERTSTDTQYF.

This rearrangement joins TRBV20-1 to TRBJ1-5, with D perhaps TRBD1 (5 bases). Trimming left V 4 bases short and J 0 bases short, with 10 bases between. Germline CDR1 reads DFQATT; CDR2 reads SNEGSKA (reference sequence). This CDR3 spans 14 amino acids. The CDR3 is CSAIQEYSNQPQHF. CDR3 in DNA: TGCAGTGCTATACAGGAGTATAGCAATCAGCCCCAGCATTTT.

A few counts support this clonotype. The chain combines TRBV11-2 with TRBJ2-5; D ambiguous. The CDR3 totals 14 residues. With 4 bases removed from V and 0 bases from J, the gap between germline ends came to 9 bases. Germline-derived CDR1 and CDR2 are SGHAT and FQNNGV. Written as DNA, the CDR3 is TGTGCCAGCAGCTCGACGGGTTACCAAGAGACCCAGTACTTC. This gives the protein CASSSTGYQETQYF. Supplemented by reference TRBV11-2 and TRBJ2-5, the full variable domain reads EAGVAQSPRYKIIEKRQSVAFWCNPISGHATLYWYQQILGQGPKLLIQFQNNGVVDDSQLPKDRFSAERLKGVDSTLKIQPAKLEDSAVYLCASSSTGYQETQYFGPGTRLLVL.

The chain couples TRBV2 to TRBJ2-3; D remains ambiguous. CDR3 length: 15 amino acids. The V and J ends lost 3 bases and 0 bases respectively, with 10 bases between them. Per the germline V gene, CDR1 is SNHLY and CDR2 is FYNNEI. The CDR3 loop reads CASSEGYLSTDTQYF. In DNA form, the CDR3 reads TGTGCCAGCAGTGAGGGTTACCTCAGCACAGATACGCAGTATTTT.

The rearrangement joins TRBV12-3 or TRBV12-4 to TRBJ2-1, with D possibly matching TRBD1 (5 bases). The CDR3 has 11 residues. Between the trimmed V and J ends, which lost 3 bases and 12 bases, there was a span of 9 bases. Written as DNA, the CDR3 is TGTGCCAGCAGTTTGGTCAGGGCGCAGTTCTTC. Encoded protein: CASSLVRAQFF.

The chain carries TRBV20-1 and TRBJ2-1, with D possibly TRBD2 on 5 matching bases. The CDR3 runs to 14 residues. V lost 0 bases and J 12 bases, leaving 18 bases between the germline ends. Looked up from germline, CDR1 is DFQATT and CDR2 is SNEGSKA (reference sequence). The chain's CDR3 is CSAREGKRVHVQFF. DNA of the CDR3: TGCAGTGCTAGAGAGGGGAAGAGGGTCCATGTGCAGTTCTTC.

This sequence joins TRBV30 and TRBJ1-2; TRBD1 aligns across 7 bases. J gave up 0 bases and V 4 bases, and 8 bases lay outside the gene matches. Germline CDR1 reads GTSNPN; CDR2 reads SVGIG (reference sequence). The CDR3 length is 15 residues. CDR3 sequence reads: CAWIWQGGSNYGYTF. The DNA of the CDR3 is TGTGCCTGGATCTGGCAGGGGGGCTCTAACTATGGCTACACCTTC. Full variable domain (outside the CDR3, taken from reference TRBV30 and TRBJ1-2): SQTIHQWPATLVQPVGSPLSLECTVEGTSNPNLYWYRQAAGRGLQLLFYSVGIGQISSEVPQNLSASRPQDRQFILSSKKLLLSDSGFYLCAWIWQGGSNYGYTFGSGTRLTVV.

This clonotype is a singleton in its sample. J is TRBJ2-5 and V is TRBV5-1; D might be TRBD2 (7 bases). CDR1 and CDR2 (germline): SGHRS, YFSETQ. CDR3 size: 14 residues. Deletions cut 2 bases from V and 11 bases from J, with 19 bases between. The CDR3 nucleotides read TGCGCCAGCAGCTTAACCCACAGGGTGCGGGAGCAGTACTTC. It codes for CASSLTHRVREQYF. The full variable domain, its missing parts supplied by reference TRBV5-1 and TRBJ2-5, is KAGVTQTPRYLIKTRGQQVTLSCSPISGHRSVSWYQQTPGQGLQFLFEYFSETQRNKGNFPGRFSGRQFSNSRSEMNVSTLELGDSALYLCASSLTHRVREQYFGPGTRLLVL.

The genes are TRBV6-5 and TRBJ2-7; 12 bases agree with TRBD2. Germline V CDR1 and CDR2: MNHEY, SVGAGI. The V gene end was trimmed by 6 bases and the J gene end by 0 bases; junction bases not matched to a gene: 6. This CDR3 comprises 16 residues. The CDR3 coding sequence is TGTGCCAGCAGCCGGACTAGCGGGGCCCTCTCCTACGAGCAGTACTTC. As protein: CASSRTSGALSYEQYF.

The chain employs TRBV20-1 and TRBJ2-7, with D uncertain. The CDR3 has 14 amino acids. V was pared by 3 bases and J by 2 bases, with 14 bases between. CDR1 and CDR2 (germline): DFQATT, SNEGSKA (reference sequence). The CDR3 nucleotides read TGCAGTGCTAGTAGGCCTACAACCCCCTACGAGCAGTACTTC. Protein product: CSASRPTTPYEQYF.

This clonotype was seen many times. The chain uses TRBV10-3 and TRBJ2-1; 8 positions agree with TRBD1. Germline CDR1 reads ENHRY; CDR2 reads SYGVKD. This CDR3 contains 16 residues. J gave up 7 bases and V 3 bases, and 11 bases lay outside the gene matches. CDR3 loop: CAISDPPRTGGNEQFF. In DNA form, the CDR3 reads TGTGCCATCAGTGACCCCCCGAGAACAGGGGGGAATGAGCAGTTCTTC.

This chain uses TRBV27 with TRBJ2-7; unclear D gene. In germline, CDR1 is MNHEY, CDR2 SMNVEV (reference sequence). The CDR3 has 13 amino acids. The ends were cut back, 5 bases at V and 6 bases at J, with 14 bases in the middle. The CDR3 is CASSVSGYSEQYF. DNA for the CDR3: TGTGCCAGCAGTGTTTCCGGGTACAGCGAGCAGTACTTC.

This clonotype turned up a few times. This chain connects TRBV7-2 to TRBJ2-5, with 10 bases matching TRBD1. The CDR3 loop spans 16 amino acids. With 5 bases clipped from V and 5 bases from J, the junction kept 11 bases outside the gene matches. Germline CDR1 reads SGHTA; CDR2 reads FQGNSA. The CDR3 spells CASSLETGGAGETQYF. DNA for the CDR3: TGTGCCAGCAGCCTTGAGACAGGGGGCGCTGGGGAGACCCAGTACTTC.

V usage is TRBV5-1 and J usage is TRBJ2-5, with TRBD1 as a possible D gene (6 bases). The J call may be incorrect, as the DNA end agrees better with TRBJ2-7. Germline CDR1 SGHRS, CDR2 YFSETQ. CDR3 size: 12 residues. The CDR3: CASSKGAYEQYF. The DNA of the CDR3 is TGCGCCAGCAGTAAGGGGGCCTACGAGCAGTACTTC.